Following are 3 T cell receptor beta chains from one sample sequenced in a study of neurological immune-mediated disorders. TCRdb used MiXCR to reprocess the 5' RACE reads, holding one entry per CDR3 protein. The table has roughly 50,000 distinct CDR3 sequences, over 9.5% seen once. Sequenced: PBMCs. These receptors all stem from a woman in her sixties with HTLV-1-associated myelopathy (HAM/TSP).

This clonotype was observed at least ten times. This chain links TRBV6-6 with TRBJ2-5; 8 bases align to TRBD2. Germline assignment: CDR1 MNHNY and CDR2 SVGAGI (reference sequence). V dropped 4 bases and J dropped 5; count of bases not matched to a gene: 9. The CDR3 is 15 amino acids. CDR3 region: CASSLPGGREETQYF. The CDR3, as DNA: TGTGCCAGCAGTTTGCCGGGGGGGCGGGAGGAGACCCAGTACTTC.

The sample holds many counts of this clonotype. The V call is TRBV12-3 or TRBV12-4, the J call TRBJ2-7; D possibly corresponds to TRBD2 (5 bases). Trimming removed 2 bases from V and 5 bases from J, with 7 bases in between. This CDR3 is 12 amino acids long. This CDR3 is CASSLHGDEQYF. The CDR3, as DNA: TGTGCCAGCAGTTTACACGGGGACGAGCAGTACTTC.

This clonotype was found many times. V and J are TRBV5-1 and TRBJ2-5; 11 nucleotides agree with TRBD2. Trimming cost V 3 bases and J 1 base; bases outside gene matches: 2. Germline V gene sequence: CDR1 SGHRS, CDR2 YFSETQ. This CDR3 contains 15 residues. CDR3 loop: CASSSGTSGQETQYF. The CDR3 DNA sequence: TGCGCCAGCAGCTCCGGGACTAGCGGCCAAGAGACCCAGTACTTC.